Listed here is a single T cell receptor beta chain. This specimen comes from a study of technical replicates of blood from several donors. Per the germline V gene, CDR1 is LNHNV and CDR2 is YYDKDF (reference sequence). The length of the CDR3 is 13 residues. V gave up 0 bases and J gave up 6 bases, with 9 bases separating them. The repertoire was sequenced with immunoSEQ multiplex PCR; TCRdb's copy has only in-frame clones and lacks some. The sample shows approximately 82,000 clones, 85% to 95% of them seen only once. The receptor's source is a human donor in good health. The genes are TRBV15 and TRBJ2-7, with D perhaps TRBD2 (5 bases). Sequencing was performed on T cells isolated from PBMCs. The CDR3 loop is CATSRDSSGEQYF. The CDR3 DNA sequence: TGTGCCACCAGCAGAGATTCCAGCGGCGAGCAGTACTTC.